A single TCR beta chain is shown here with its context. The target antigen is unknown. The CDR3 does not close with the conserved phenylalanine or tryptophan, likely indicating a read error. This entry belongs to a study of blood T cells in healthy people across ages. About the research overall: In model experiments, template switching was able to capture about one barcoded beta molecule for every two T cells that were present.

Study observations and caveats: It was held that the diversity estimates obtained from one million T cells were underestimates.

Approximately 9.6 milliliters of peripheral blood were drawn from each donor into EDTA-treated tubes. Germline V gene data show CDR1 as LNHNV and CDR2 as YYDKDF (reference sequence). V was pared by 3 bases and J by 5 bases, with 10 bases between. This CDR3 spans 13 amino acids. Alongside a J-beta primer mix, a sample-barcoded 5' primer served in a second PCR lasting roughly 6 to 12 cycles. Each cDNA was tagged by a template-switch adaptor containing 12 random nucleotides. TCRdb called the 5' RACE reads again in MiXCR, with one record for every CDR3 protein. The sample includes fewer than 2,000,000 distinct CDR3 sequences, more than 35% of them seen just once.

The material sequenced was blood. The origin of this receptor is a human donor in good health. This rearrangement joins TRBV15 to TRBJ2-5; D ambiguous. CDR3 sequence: CATSRGSSETQYL. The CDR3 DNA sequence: TGTGCCACCAGCAGGGGGTCTTCGGAGACCCAGTACTTG.